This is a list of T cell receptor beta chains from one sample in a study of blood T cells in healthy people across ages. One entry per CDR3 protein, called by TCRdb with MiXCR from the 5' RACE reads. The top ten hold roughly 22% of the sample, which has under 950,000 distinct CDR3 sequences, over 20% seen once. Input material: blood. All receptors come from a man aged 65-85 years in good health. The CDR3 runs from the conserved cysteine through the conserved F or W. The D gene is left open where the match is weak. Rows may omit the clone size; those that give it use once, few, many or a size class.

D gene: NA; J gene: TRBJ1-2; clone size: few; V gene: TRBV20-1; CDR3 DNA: TGCAGTGCTAGGGCCACAGGAGACACCGGATTATATGGCTACACCTTC; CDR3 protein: CSARATGDTGLYGYTF
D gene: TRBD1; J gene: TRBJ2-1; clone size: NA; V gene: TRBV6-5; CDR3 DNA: TGTGCCAGTAGGAGACAGGGGGCGAATGAGCAGTTCTTC; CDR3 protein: CASRRQGANEQFF
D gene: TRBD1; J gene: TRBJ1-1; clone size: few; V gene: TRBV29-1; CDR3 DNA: TGCAGCGTCCGGACAGGGGGCGCGAACACTGAAGCTTTCTTT; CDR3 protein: CSVRTGGANTEAFF
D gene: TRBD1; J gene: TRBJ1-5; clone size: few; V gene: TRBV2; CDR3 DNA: TGTGCCAGCAGTGAGGGACAGGGGCATCAGCCCCAGCATTTT; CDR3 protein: CASSEGQGHQPQHF
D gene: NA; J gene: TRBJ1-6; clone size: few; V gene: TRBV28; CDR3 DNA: TGTGCCAGCAGTTTAAGGGCGGGGCCTTCACCCCTCCACTTT; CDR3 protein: CASSLRAGPSPLHF
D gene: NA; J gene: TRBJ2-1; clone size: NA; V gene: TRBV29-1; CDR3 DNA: TGCAGCGTTGACACTTTTTCGGATGAGCAGTTCTTC; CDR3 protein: CSVDTFSDEQFF
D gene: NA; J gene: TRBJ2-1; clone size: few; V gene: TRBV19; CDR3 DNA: TGTGCCAGTAGTATGGGCAGGGTGTATGGCAATGAGCAGTTCTTC; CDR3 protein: CASSMGRVYGNEQFF
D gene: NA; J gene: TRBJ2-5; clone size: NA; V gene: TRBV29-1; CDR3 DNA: TGCAGCGTTGATCCCCCTGACCAAGAGACCCAGTACTTC; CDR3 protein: CSVDPPDQETQYF
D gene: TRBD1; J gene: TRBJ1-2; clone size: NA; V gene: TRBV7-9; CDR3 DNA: TGTGCCAGCAGCGGCCCACAGGGGCGAGAGGGCTACACCTTC; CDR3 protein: CASSGPQGREGYTF
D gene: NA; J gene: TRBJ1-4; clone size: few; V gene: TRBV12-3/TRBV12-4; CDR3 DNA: TGTGCCAGCAGTTTACAGGGTTTCGATGAAAAACTGTTTTTT; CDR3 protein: CASSLQGFDEKLFF
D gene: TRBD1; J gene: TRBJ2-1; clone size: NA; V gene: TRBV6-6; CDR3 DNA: TGTGCCAGCATTATTACAGGCCAGGGGGACTACAATGAGCAGTTCTTC; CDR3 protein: CASIITGQGDYNEQFF
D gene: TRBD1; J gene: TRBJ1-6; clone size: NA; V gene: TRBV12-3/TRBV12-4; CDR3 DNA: TGTGCCAGCAGTCCGGGGACAGGGTTTTCACCCCTCCACTTT; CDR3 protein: CASSPGTGFSPLHF
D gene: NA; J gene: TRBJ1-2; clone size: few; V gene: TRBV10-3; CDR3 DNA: TGTGCCATCAGTGAGGTTTTCCCCGAACGGGCCTCTGGCTACACCTTC; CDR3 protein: CAISEVFPERASGYTF
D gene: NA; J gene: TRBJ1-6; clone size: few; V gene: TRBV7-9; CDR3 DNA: TGTGCCAGCAGCTTACGGGGGCCAGGGGCAGATTCACCCCTCCACTTT; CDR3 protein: CASSLRGPGADSPLHF
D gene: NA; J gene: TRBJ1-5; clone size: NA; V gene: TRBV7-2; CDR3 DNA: TGTGCCAGCAGCTTAGCGCTAACAGGGAGGCAGCCCCAGCATTTT; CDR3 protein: CASSLALTGRQPQHF
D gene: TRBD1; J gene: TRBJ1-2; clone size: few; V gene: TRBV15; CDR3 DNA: TGTGCCACCAGCAGGGACAGGGACTATGGCTACACCTTC; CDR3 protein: CATSRDRDYGYTF
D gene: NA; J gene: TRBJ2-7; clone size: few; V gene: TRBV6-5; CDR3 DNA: TGTGCCAGCAGTACAGACAGGACAATCTACGAGCAGTACTTC; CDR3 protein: CASSTDRTIYEQYF
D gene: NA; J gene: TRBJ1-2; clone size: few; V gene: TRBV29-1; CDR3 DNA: TGCAGCGTTGAAGGCTGGGCAAACTATGGCTACACCTTC; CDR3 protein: CSVEGWANYGYTF
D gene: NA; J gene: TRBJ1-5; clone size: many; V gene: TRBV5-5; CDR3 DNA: TGTGCCAGCAGCTTAGTCCCCCAGGGTCGCCAGCCCCAGCATTTT; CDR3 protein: CASSLVPQGRQPQHF
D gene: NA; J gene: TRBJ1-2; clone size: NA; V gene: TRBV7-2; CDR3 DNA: TGTGCCAGCAGCTTAAATCCAACCACGGGCTATGGCTACACCTTC; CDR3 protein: CASSLNPTTGYGYTF
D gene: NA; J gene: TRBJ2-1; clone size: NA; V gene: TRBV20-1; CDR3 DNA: TGCAGTGCCACTTTGGGGATCCTCCCCTACAATGAGCAGTTCTTC; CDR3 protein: CSATLGILPYNEQFF
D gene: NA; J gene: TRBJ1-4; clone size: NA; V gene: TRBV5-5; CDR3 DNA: TGTGCCAGCAGCTCCGGGACGGGCGCAACTAATGAAAAACTGTTTTTT; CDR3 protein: CASSSGTGATNEKLFF
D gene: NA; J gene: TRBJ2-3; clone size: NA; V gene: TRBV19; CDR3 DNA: TGTGCCAGTAGTAGGCAGGGATTGTCAGATACGCAGTATTTT; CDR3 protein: CASSRQGLSDTQYF
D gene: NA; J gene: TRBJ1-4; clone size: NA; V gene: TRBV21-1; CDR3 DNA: TGTGCCAGCAGCAAAAGGCAGGGGGACAGGGCTCGGGGAGAAAAACTGTTTTTT; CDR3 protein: CASSKRQGDRARGEKLFF
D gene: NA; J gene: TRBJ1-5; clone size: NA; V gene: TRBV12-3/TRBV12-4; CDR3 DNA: TGTGCCAGCAGTTTGGGGGGGAATTTCAATCAGCCCCAGCATTTT; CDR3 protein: CASSLGGNFNQPQHF
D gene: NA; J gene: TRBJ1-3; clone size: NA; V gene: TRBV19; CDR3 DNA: TGTGCCGGAGGAGGGAACTCTGGAAACACCATATATTTT; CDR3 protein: CAGGGNSGNTIYF
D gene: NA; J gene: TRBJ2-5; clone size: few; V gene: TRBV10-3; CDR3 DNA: TGTGCCATCAGTACAGGAGAACTCCAAGAGACCCAGTACTTC; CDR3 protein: CAISTGELQETQYF
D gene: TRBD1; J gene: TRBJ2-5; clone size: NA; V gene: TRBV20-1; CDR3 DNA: TGCAGTGCTAGAGGTGGGGGGACAGGGTTAGAAGAGACCCAGCACTTC; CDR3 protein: CSARGGGTGLEETQHF
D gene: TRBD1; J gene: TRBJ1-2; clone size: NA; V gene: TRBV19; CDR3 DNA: TGTGCCAGTAGTATAGAGGACAGGGTCTATGGCTACACCTTC; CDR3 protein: CASSIEDRVYGYTF
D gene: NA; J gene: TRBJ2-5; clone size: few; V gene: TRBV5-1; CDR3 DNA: TGCGCCAGCTACACCGGGGACCAAGAGACCCAGTACTTC; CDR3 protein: CASYTGDQETQYF
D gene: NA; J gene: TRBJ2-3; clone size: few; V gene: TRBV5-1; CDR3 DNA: TGCGCCAGCAGCTTGTTCCAGGCAGATACGCAGTATTTT; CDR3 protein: CASSLFQADTQYF
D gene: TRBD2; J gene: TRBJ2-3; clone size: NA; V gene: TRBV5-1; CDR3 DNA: TGCGCCAGCAGCTTGGCTAGCGGGAGGGATGATACGCAGTATTTT; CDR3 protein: CASSLASGRDDTQYF
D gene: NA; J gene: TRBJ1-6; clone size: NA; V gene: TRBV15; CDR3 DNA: TGTGCCACCAGCAGAGGTCCAGGGGAACCCCTCCACTTT; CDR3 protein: CATSRGPGEPLHF
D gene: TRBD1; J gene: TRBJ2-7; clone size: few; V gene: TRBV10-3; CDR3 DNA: TGTGCCATCGCCTCCGGGACAGGGGATTACGAGCAGTACTTC; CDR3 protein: CAIASGTGDYEQYF
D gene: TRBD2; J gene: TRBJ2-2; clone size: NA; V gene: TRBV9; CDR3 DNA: TGTGCCAGCAGCCCATCTAGCGGGAGGGCCGGGGAGCTGTTTTTT; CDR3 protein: CASSPSSGRAGELFF
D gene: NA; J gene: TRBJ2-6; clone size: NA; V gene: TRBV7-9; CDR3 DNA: TGTGCCAGCAGCTACGGGGCCAACGTCCTGACTTTC; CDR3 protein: CASSYGANVLTF
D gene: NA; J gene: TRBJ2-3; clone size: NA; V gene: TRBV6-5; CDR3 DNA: TGTGCCAGCAGTCCAAGCTGGGGCTCAGATACGCAGTATTTT; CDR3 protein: CASSPSWGSDTQYF
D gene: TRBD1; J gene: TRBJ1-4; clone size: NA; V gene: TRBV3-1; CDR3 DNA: TGTGCCAGCAGTTTTAACCCGGGACAGGTCGCCAAACTGTTTTTT; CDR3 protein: CASSFNPGQVAKLFF
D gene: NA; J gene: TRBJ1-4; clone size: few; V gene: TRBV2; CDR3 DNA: TGTGCCAGCGGAAGACTGACAGTAGCAACTAATGAAAAACTGTTTTTT; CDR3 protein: CASGRLTVATNEKLFF
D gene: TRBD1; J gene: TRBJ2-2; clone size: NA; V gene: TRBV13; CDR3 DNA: TGTGCCAGCAGCGCCACAGGGGTGGGGACCGGGGAGCTGTTTTTT; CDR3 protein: CASSATGVGTGELFF
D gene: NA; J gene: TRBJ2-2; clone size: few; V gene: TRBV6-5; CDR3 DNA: TGTGCCAGCAGTTCCGCGGAGGGGGCTACCGGGGAGCTGTTTTTT; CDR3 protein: CASSSAEGATGELFF
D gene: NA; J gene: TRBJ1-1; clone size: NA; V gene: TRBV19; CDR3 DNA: TGTGCCAGTAGTAGGGACACCCTGGGGAATGAAGCTTTCTTT; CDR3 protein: CASSRDTLGNEAFF
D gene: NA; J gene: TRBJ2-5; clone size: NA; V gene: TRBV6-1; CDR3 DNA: TGTGCCAGCAGTCGCCTAGCGCACATACAAGAGACCCAGTACTTC; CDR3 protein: CASSRLAHIQETQYF
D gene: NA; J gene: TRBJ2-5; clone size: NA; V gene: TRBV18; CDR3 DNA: TGTGCCAGCTCACCGTCTCAGTTGGAGACCCAGTACTTC; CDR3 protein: CASSPSQLETQYF
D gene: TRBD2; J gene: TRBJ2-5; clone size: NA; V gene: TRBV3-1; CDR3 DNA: TGTGCCAGCACCCCAAGGGCGAGCGGGGGTTTCCAAGAGACCCAGTACTTC; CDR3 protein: CASTPRASGGFQETQYF
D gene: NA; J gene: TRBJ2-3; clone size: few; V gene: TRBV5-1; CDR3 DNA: TGCGCCAGCAGCGGAAGACTATCAAGCACAGATACGCAGTATTTT; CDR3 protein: CASSGRLSSTDTQYF
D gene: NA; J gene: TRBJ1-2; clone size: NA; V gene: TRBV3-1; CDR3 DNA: TGTGCCAGCAGCCATCGGACAGTCGACGGCTACACCTTC; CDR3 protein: CASSHRTVDGYTF
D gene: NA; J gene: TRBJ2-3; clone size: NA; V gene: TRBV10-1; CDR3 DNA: TGCGCCAGCAGTCCAAACTCCCCAGATACGCAGTATTTT; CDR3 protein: CASSPNSPDTQYF
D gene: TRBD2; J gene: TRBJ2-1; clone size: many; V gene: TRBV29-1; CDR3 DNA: TGCAGCGTTGAAGCCCTTCTAGCGGGAGTTTTTGATGAGCAGTTCTTC; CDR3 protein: CSVEALLAGVFDEQFF
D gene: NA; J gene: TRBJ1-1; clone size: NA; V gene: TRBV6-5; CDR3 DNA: TGTGCCAGCAGACGGGACACCTCAATGAACACTGAAGCTTTCTTT; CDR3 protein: CASRRDTSMNTEAFF
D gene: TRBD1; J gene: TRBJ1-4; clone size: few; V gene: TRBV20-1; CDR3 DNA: TGCAGTGCTCAGGGGGATAATGAAAAACTGTTTTTT; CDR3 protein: CSAQGDNEKLFF